Listed here are 31 T cell receptor beta chains from one sample, sequenced in a study of vaccination effects on CD4 cells after COVID-19 (dated by TCRdb to the early 2020s). Antigens for these TCRs are unknown. The library was made by the immunoSEQ multiplex PCR assay. TCRdb's version of the immuneACCESS table is confined to in-frame rearrangements and falls short of the full clone set. An unresolved V gene accounts for under half of the shortfall where checked; the remainder is of unknown origin. The sample profile shows some 28,000 clones; about 60% of them were found once. The top ten clones comprise 9.9% of the sample. After 10 days of culture, CD4+ T cells were isolated with the EasySep CD4+ T cell isolation kit. The sequences come from CD4+ T cells from PBMCs cultured without peptide, collected before COVID-19 vaccination. The source of these receptors is a human donor who received a COVID-19 vaccine.

The CDR3 spells CASRRTGQETQYF. The CDR3 DNA follows: TGTGCCAGCAGGCGCACAGGGCAAGAGACCCAGTACTTC. The chain links TRBV6-5 to TRBJ2-5; the D gene is possibly TRBD1 (6 bases). From germline, CDR1 is MNHEY and CDR2 SVGAGI. The germline V and J ends were trimmed by 6 bases and 2 bases, with 10 bases remaining between them. This CDR3 spans 13 amino acids.

The rearrangement uses TRBV5-1 and TRBJ2-1; D ambiguous. Germline V lookup: CDR1 SGHRS, CDR2 YFSETQ. This CDR3 is 16 amino acids long. Trimming took 1 base from V and 7 from J, leaving 18 bases between them. CDR3 nucleotide sequence: TGCGCCAGCAGCTTGTCTTCGGCTAGTCTGGGTAATGAGCAGTTCTTC. Translation: CASSLSSASLGNEQFF.

The J gene is TRBJ1-6, the V gene TRBV21-1. TRBV21-1 is a listed pseudogene. The CDR3 length is 14 residues. The CDR3 here is CASSSLSGSSPLHF. Here the CDR3 DNA reads TGTGCCAGCAGCAGCCTATCCGGTTCCTCACCCCTCCACTTT.

The chain links TRBV5-4 to TRBJ1-2, with 8 nucleotides matching TRBD1. This CDR3 region has 15 residues. V shed 5 bases, J shed 4 bases, and the junction held 10 bases outside the gene matches. The germline V gene encodes CDR1 SGHNT and CDR2 YYREEE (reference sequence). CDR3 bases: TGTGCCAGCAGGATGAGTACAGGGGGTATCTATGGCTACACCTTC. Translated: CASRMSTGGIYGYTF.

In its sample, this clone was seen a few times. The gene calls are TRBV18 and TRBJ1-3, with 7 nucleotides matching TRBD1. The ends lost 4 bases at V and 0 bases at J; junction bases unmatched: 3. The length of the CDR3 is 15 residues. The germline CDR1 and CDR2 sequences are KGHSH and LQKENI. The CDR3 DNA sequence: TGTGCCAGCTCACGGGACAGCAACTCTGGAAACACCATATATTTT. It translates to CASSRDSNSGNTIYF. The full variable domain, completed using reference TRBV18 and TRBJ1-3, is NAGVMQNPRHLVRRRGQEARLRCSPMKGHSHVYWYRQLPEEGLKFMVYLQKENIIDESGMPKERFSAEFPKEGPSILRIQQVVRGDSAAYFCASSRDSNSGNTIYFGEGSWLTVV.

The J gene is TRBJ2-5, the V gene TRBV19; 9 bases map to TRBD1. Germline CDR1 reads LNHDA; CDR2 reads SQIVND (reference sequence). V lost 3 bases to trimming and J lost 5 bases; unmatched junction nucleotides: 10. The CDR3 totals 16 residues. The CDR3, as DNA: TGTGCCAGTAGTATTGGGACAGGGAGCTTGGTGGAGACCCAGTACTTC. Residues: CASSIGTGSLVETQYF. Filled out from reference TRBV19 and TRBJ2-5, the complete variable domain reads DGGITQSPKYLFRKEGQNVTLSCEQNLNHDAMYWYRQDPGQGLRLIYYSQIVNDFQKGDIAEGYSVSREKKESFPLTVTSAQKNPTAFYLCASSIGTGSLVETQYFGPGTRLLVL.

About this clone: This sample includes further DNA sequences coding for the same CDR3. The chain uses TRBV19 and TRBJ1-1; unclear D gene. Trimming removed 5 bases from V and 0 bases from J, with 7 bases in between. Germline V CDR1 and CDR2: LNHDA, SQIVND (reference sequence). This CDR3 comprises 13 residues. The CDR3 here is CASSSGLNTEAFF. CDR3 nucleotide sequence: TGTGCCAGTAGTTCAGGATTGAACACTGAAGCTTTCTTT.

This chain links TRBV5-1 with TRBJ2-7; D perhaps matches TRBD1 (6 bases). Germline V gene sequence: CDR1 SGHRS, CDR2 YFSETQ. The CDR3 spans 15 residues. Trimming pared 4 bases from V and 0 bases from J, leaving 14 bases between. The CDR3 region has the DNA TGCGCCAGCAGCCCCGGGACAAAGGTCTCCTACGAGCAGTACTTC. It specifies CASSPGTKVSYEQYF.

The chain carries TRBV18 and TRBJ1-4; 7 nucleotides match TRBD1. The CDR3 has 15 residues. With V trimmed by 6 bases and J by 8 bases, 12 bases remained unmatched. Germline CDR1 is KGHSH and CDR2 is LQKENI. The CDR3 spells CASSMTGTVGEKLFF. In DNA form, the CDR3 reads TGTGCCAGCTCCATGACCGGGACAGTAGGCGAAAAACTGTTTTTT. Based on the CDR3 plus reference TRBV18 and TRBJ1-4, the full variable domain is NAGVMQNPRHLVRRRGQEARLRCSPMKGHSHVYWYRQLPEEGLKFMVYLQKENIIDESGMPKERFSAEFPKEGPSILRIQQVVRGDSAAYFCASSMTGTVGEKLFFGSGTQLSVL.

The V call is TRBV2, the J call TRBJ2-1, with TRBD2 matching over 7 bases. Trimming cost V 4 bases and J 3 bases; bases outside gene matches: 15. From germline, CDR1 is SNHLY and CDR2 FYNNEI. The CDR3 length is 18 residues. The CDR3 loop reads CASSVQSGIDYYYNEQFF. CDR3 nucleotide sequence: TGTGCCAGCAGTGTCCAGAGCGGGATCGACTACTACTACAATGAGCAGTTCTTC.

The chain couples TRBV11-2 to TRBJ2-1; D gene unclear. With 5 bases removed from V and 0 bases from J, the gap between germline ends came to 17 bases. The germline CDR1 and CDR2 sequences are SGHAT and FQNNGV. CDR3 length: 17 amino acids. CDR3 sequence: CASSQIGQRSSYNEQFF. CDR3 in DNA: TGTGCCAGCAGCCAGATCGGCCAACGGAGCTCCTACAATGAGCAGTTCTTC.

This chain connects TRBV11-3 to TRBJ1-1, with a tentative D call TRBD1 (6 bases). V lost 5 bases, J lost 7 bases, and 17 bases lay in between. This CDR3 contains 14 residues. From germline, CDR1 is SGHNT and CDR2 YENEEA. CDR3 sequence: CASSREGGRGEAFF. CDR3 DNA: TGTGCCAGCAGCCGCGAGGGGGGAAGAGGTGAAGCTTTCTTT. Combining the CDR3 with reference TRBV11-3 and TRBJ1-1 gives the whole variable domain EAGVVQSPRYKIIEKKQPVAFWCNPISGHNTLYWYLQNLGQGPELLIRYENEEAVDDSQLPKDRFSAERLKGVDSTLKIQPAELGDSAVYLCASSREGGRGEAFFGQGTRLTVV.

CDR3 coding DNA: TGTGCCAGCAGCCCAACAGGCTACGAGCAGTACTTC. It translates to CASSPTGYEQYF. The chain links TRBV7-2 to TRBJ2-7; tentative D call: TRBD1 (5 bases). V lost 5 bases and J lost 3, with 8 bases in between. Germline values: CDR1 SGHTA, CDR2 FQGNSA. This CDR3 has 12 amino acids.

This chain connects TRBV5-6 to TRBJ2-7; the D gene is possibly TRBD2 (5 bases). CDR1 and CDR2 from the germline V gene are SGHDT and YYEEEE. Trimming pared 1 base from V and 6 bases from J, leaving 11 bases between. The CDR3 loop spans 13 amino acids. This CDR3 is CASSLFSALEQYF. The CDR3 region has the DNA TGTGCCAGCAGCTTGTTTAGCGCCCTCGAGCAGTACTTC. Together with reference TRBV5-6 and TRBJ2-7, the CDR3 gives the full variable domain: DAGVTQSPTHLIKTRGQQVTLRCSPKSGHDTVSWYQQALGQGPQFIFQYYEEEERQRGNFPDRFSGHQFPNYSSELNVNALLLGDSALYLCASSLFSALEQYFGPGTRLTVT.

This clone occurred a few times. The genes are TRBV2 and TRBJ1-5; maybe TRBD1 (5 bases). CDR1 SNHLY and CDR2 FYNNEI come from the germline V gene. The CDR3 runs 12 residues. Deletions cut 8 bases from V and 7 bases from J, with 12 bases between. The CDR3 here is CASSGPGQPQHF. In DNA, the CDR3 is TGTGCCAGCTCGGGGCCAGGCCAGCCCCAGCATTTT.

The V call is TRBV2, the J call TRBJ2-1; the D gene could be TRBD1 or TRBD2 (5 bases each). CDR3 length: 12 residues. V lost 6 bases, J lost 10 bases, and 13 bases lay in between. Germline V CDR1 and CDR2: SNHLY, FYNNEI. The CDR3 DNA sequence: TGTGCCAGCAGGCCCGACGGGGCCGAGCAGTTCTTC. It codes for CASRPDGAEQFF.

The V call is TRBV11-3, the J call TRBJ1-1; D gene unclear. The CDR3 has 13 amino acids. Germline values: CDR1 SGHNT, CDR2 YENEEA. Trimming cost V 1 base and J 3 bases, with 6 bases left between them. Here the CDR3 reads CASSLGTDTEAFF. DNA for the CDR3: TGTGCCAGCAGCTTAGGCACGGACACTGAAGCTTTCTTT.

The chain has TRBV7-9 and TRBJ2-2; a weak D match, TRBD2 (5 bases). The germline V and J ends were trimmed by 5 bases and 2 bases, with 9 bases remaining between them. The CDR3 length is 14 residues. CDR1 and CDR2 from the germline V gene are SEHNR and FQNEAQ (reference sequence). This CDR3 is CASSMRANTGELFF. The CDR3 coding sequence is TGTGCCAGCAGCATGCGGGCAAACACCGGGGAGCTGTTTTTT.

The V call is TRBV9, the J call TRBJ2-5; unclear D gene. The CDR3 is made up of 13 amino acids. V gave up 1 base and J gave up 7 bases, with 11 bases separating them. Germline V gene lookup returns CDR1 SGDLS and CDR2 YYNGEE. The CDR3 sequence: CASSVTTPGTQYF. In nucleotides, the CDR3 is TGTGCCAGCAGCGTAACTACTCCAGGGACCCAGTACTTC.

This clone was observed a single time. This sequence joins TRBV12-3 or TRBV12-4 and TRBJ1-5; D is uncertain. Trimming pared 5 bases from V and 4 bases from J, leaving 9 bases between. The CDR3 is 13 amino acids. The CDR3 loop reads CASSPTDNQPQHF. CDR3 coding DNA: TGTGCCAGCAGTCCCACAGATAATCAGCCCCAGCATTTT.

This clone was seen more than once but under ten times. This chain joins TRBV4-1 and TRBJ1-5, with 8 bases aligning to TRBD1. V shed 4 bases and J 2 bases; nucleotides not matched to a gene: 4. Germline CDR1 is MGHRA and CDR2 is YSYEKL. The CDR3 spans 15 residues. This chain's CDR3 is CASSPQTGGNQPQHF. The DNA for the CDR3 is TGCGCCAGCAGCCCTCAGACAGGGGGCAATCAGCCCCAGCATTTT.

V is TRBV18 and J is TRBJ2-5; 9 bases map to TRBD2. The V and J ends lost 2 bases and 4 bases, in that order; junction bases with no gene match: 5. The CDR3 has 15 amino acids. Germline assignment: CDR1 KGHSH and CDR2 LQKENI. DNA for the CDR3: TGTGCCAGCTCACCAGACGCGGGAGGGCGAGAGACCCAGTACTTC. It yields the protein CASSPDAGGRETQYF.

The chain carries TRBV2 and TRBJ1-6, with 7 bases aligning to TRBD1. V shed 3 bases and J 10 bases; nucleotides not matched to a gene: 9. Germline loops: CDR1 SNHLY, CDR2 FYNNEI. The CDR3 runs to 15 residues. The chain's CDR3 is CASSETGPRVSPLHF. CDR3 DNA: TGTGCCAGCAGTGAGACAGGGCCGCGGGTATCACCCCTCCACTTT.

There are a few counts of this clone. The chain has TRBV10-3 and TRBJ1-5; 8 nucleotides match TRBD1. The CDR3 is 14 residues long. Trimming cost V 4 bases and J 7 bases; bases outside gene matches: 6. Germline assignment: CDR1 ENHRY and CDR2 SYGVKD. CDR3 protein: CAISADRVEQPQHF. The DNA for the CDR3 is TGTGCCATCAGTGCGGACAGGGTCGAACAGCCCCAGCATTTT.

This clone was recorded a few times. The chain recombines TRBV10-3 with TRBJ1-4, with D hard to call. V dropped 3 bases and J dropped 8 bases, with 10 bases sitting between them. Germline CDR1 is ENHRY and CDR2 is SYGVKD. The CDR3 runs to 13 residues. The CDR3 loop reads CAISDGSGEKLFF. In DNA form, the CDR3 reads TGTGCCATCAGTGACGGGTCGGGAGAAAAACTGTTTTTT.

This chain joins TRBV11-2 and TRBJ2-5, with 15 bases that match TRBD2. Germline V gene lookup returns CDR1 SGHAT and CDR2 FQNNGV. The CDR3 is made up of 19 amino acids. Trimming removed 3 bases from V and 2 bases from J; junction bases left unmatched: 10. The CDR3 region has the DNA TGTGCCAGCAGCTTCAGGTTAGGGACTAGCGGGGGGAAACAAGAGACCCAGTACTTC. Translation gives CASSFRLGTSGGKQETQYF.

This sequence joins TRBV12-3 or TRBV12-4 and TRBJ1-5, with D perhaps TRBD1 (6 bases). V lost 5 bases and J 6 bases, leaving 11 bases between the germline ends. The CDR3 loop spans 13 amino acids. The CDR3 region has the DNA TGTGCCAGCAGTCGACAGGTTGGTCAGCCCCAGCATTTT. It codes for CASSRQVGQPQHF.

In this sample, this clone turned up once. This chain connects TRBV5-1 to TRBJ2-5; TRBD2 agrees at 9 bases. Germline V lookup: CDR1 SGHRS, CDR2 YFSETQ. The CDR3 is 16 residues long. The V segment lost 0 bases and the J segment 5 bases; nucleotides outside the gene matches: 8. CDR3 sequence: CASSLGSAGGLETQYF. The CDR3, as DNA: TGCGCCAGCAGCTTGGGCTCTGCGGGAGGGTTGGAGACCCAGTACTTC.

V gene TRBV30 combines with J gene TRBJ2-5, with D perhaps matching TRBD1 (5 bases). This CDR3 spans 15 amino acids. V lost 3 bases and J 1 base, leaving 15 bases between the germline ends. From germline, CDR1 is GTSNPN and CDR2 SVGIG (reference sequence). CDR3 loop: CAWSLQGYGQETQYF. The CDR3, as DNA: TGTGCCTGGAGCCTCCAGGGATATGGCCAAGAGACCCAGTACTTC.

The chain carries TRBV5-1 and TRBJ1-2; 10 nucleotides match TRBD1. Germline V gene data show CDR1 as SGHRS and CDR2 as YFSETQ. Trimming removed 3 bases from V and 6 bases from J; junction bases left unmatched: 11. The CDR3 sequence is 16 residues long. CDR3 nucleotides: TGCGCCAGCAGCTCCTCTCCGGGACAGGGGAGGAATGGCTACACCTTC. It codes for CASSSSPGQGRNGYTF.

The genes are TRBV2 and TRBJ2-6; D is perhaps TRBD1 (6 bases). The V gene's germline CDR1 is SNHLY and CDR2 FYNNEI. This CDR3 is built from 16 residues. V was cut by 4 bases and J by 0 bases, with 10 bases left in between. CDR3 region: CASSGDILSGANVLTF. Here the CDR3 DNA reads TGTGCCAGCAGTGGGGACATACTCTCTGGGGCCAACGTCCTGACTTTC.